The 7 T cell receptor beta chains in this list originate from one sample, sequenced in a study of T cells in Graves' hyperthyroidism and ophthalmopathy. Amplified regions were TCR beta CDR3 sequences from RNA transcripts. An initial round of RT-PCR targeting the TCR CDR3 relied on the HTBI primer set. From the multiplex PCR reads, TCRdb called clonotypes with MiXCR, one entry per CDR3 protein. This table holds under 130,000 distinct CDR3 sequences, 47% found once. The sequenced sample consisted of blood. The receptors here all came from a man aged 40-50 years with Graves' hyperthyroidism.

The table lists this clonotype with many counts. J is TRBJ2-5 and V is TRBV4-1; tentative D call: TRBD1 (6 bases). CDR1 and CDR2 (germline): MGHRA, YSYEKL. This CDR3 has 15 amino acids. V lost 4 bases, J lost 10 bases, and 22 bases lay in between. CDR3 region: CASSPPGDRSWDQYF. The DNA of the CDR3 is TGCGCCAGCAGCCCGCCCGGTGACAGGTCGTGGGACCAGTACTTC.

Many counts were recorded for this clonotype. The rearrangement links TRBV28 to TRBJ1-1, with no clear D. This CDR3 has 11 residues. V was pared by 3 bases and J by 4 bases, with 3 bases between. Germline CDR1 is MDHEN and CDR2 is SYDVKM. CDR3 DNA sequence: TGTGCCAGCAGTTTTGTCACTGAAGCTTTCTTT. Its protein is CASSFVTEAFF.

This clonotype has a count of ten or more. The V gene is TRBV20-1, the J gene TRBJ2-3; 9 bases fit TRBD1. CDR1 DFQATT and CDR2 SNEGSKA come from the germline V gene (reference sequence). The CDR3 loop spans 15 amino acids. Germline trimming cut 2 bases from V and 5 bases from J; bases unmatched to any gene: 8. The CDR3 DNA reads as TGCAGTGCTAGACCCGGGACAGGGAAATTAGATACGCAGTATTTT. Its protein is CSARPGTGKLDTQYF.

Of note for this clonotype: This may be a read error: a much more frequent sequence differs by one nucleotide. The V call is TRBV12-3 or TRBV12-4, the J call TRBJ2-3; tentatively, D is TRBD2 (6 bases). V was shortened by 3 bases and J by 4 bases, with 17 bases between the two germline ends. The CDR3 runs 16 residues. CDR3 in amino acids: CASSFGGIRFADTQYF. In nucleotides, the CDR3 is TGTGCCAGCAGTTTTGGGGGGATCCGGTTCGCAGATACGCAGTATTTT.

The chain employs TRBV10-3 and TRBJ1-6; 10 positions match TRBD1. V trimming: 6 bases; J trimming: 8 bases; junction bases outside the gene matches: 4. The CDR3 has 14 amino acids. The germline gives CDR1 ENHRY, CDR2 SYGVKD. The CDR3 spells CAIRNGQGDSPLHF. The CDR3 region has the DNA TGTGCCATCAGGAACGGACAGGGGGATTCACCCCTCCACTTT.

This clonotype was picked up many times. J is TRBJ2-2 and V is TRBV6-2 or TRBV6-3, with 7 positions matching TRBD1. Germline V gives CDR1 MNHEY, CDR2 SVGEGT. CDR3 length equals 13 residues. J was trimmed by 15 bases and V by 2 bases; bases with no gene match: 9. The CDR3 region is CASSYSLRQGVFF. The DNA of the CDR3 is TGTGCCAGCAGTTACAGCCTGCGACAGGGAGTGTTTTTT.

The chain is built from TRBV7-6 and TRBJ1-2; 8 nucleotides align to TRBD1. Germline V CDR1 and CDR2: SGHVS, FNYEAQ. The CDR3 contains 13 residues. J lost 6 bases, V lost 5 bases, and 5 bases had no gene match. The CDR3 loop reads CASSTGQAHGYTF. As DNA, the CDR3 is TGTGCCAGCAGCACGGGACAGGCCCATGGCTACACCTTC.